This TCR beta chain is from a study of CD8 T cells in ankylosing spondylitis. MiXCR, run by TCRdb on the 5' RACE reads, gives a single entry per CDR3 protein. The sample lists about 150,000 distinct CDR3 sequences; about an eighth were seen once. Unmatched junction bases numbered 1, after V lost 6 bases and J lost 5 bases. Germline V lookup: CDR1 LGHNT, CDR2 FRNRAP. CDR3 length: 12 residues. Note on this clonotype: No antigen is known for it.

The study, taken as a whole, reports: Disease-linked clones, CD8+, were relatively rare in peripheral blood.

The specimen sequenced was blood, either unsorted or a sorted T cell fraction (not recorded which). This sequence joins TRBV12-5 and TRBJ2-5; the match to TRBD2 covers 9 bases. This sequence was found in a female donor with ankylosing spondylitis or in good health (not recorded which). The CDR3 coding sequence is TGTGCTAGTGGCGGACTAGCGGAGACCCAGTACTTC. It encodes CASGGLAETQYF.